This T cell receptor (beta chain) derives from a study of CD4+ T cells in melanoma. Regarding the study as a whole: CD8+ T cell, macrophage and B cell function reportedly correlated with neoantigen-specific CD4+ T cells. Reportedly, melanoma neoantigen-specific CD4+ T cells showed varied differentiation states.

A remark on this clone: Its antigen is as yet unknown.

Germline V gene lookup returns CDR1 KGHSH and CDR2 LQKENI. This CDR3 region has 13 residues. V was pared by 0 bases and J by 17 bases, with 14 bases between. TCRdb's table, derived via immunoSEQ multiplex PCR, lists solely in-frame clones and lacks some. This table holds about 140,000 clones, about 90% found once. The clonotype was recovered from a human donor with melanoma. The chain is built from TRBV18 and TRBJ1-6; no reliable D call. CDR3 sequence reads: CASSPPNGLSIHF. For the CDR3, the DNA is TGTGCCAGCTCACCACCGAATGGCCTCAGCATCCACTTT.